This TCR beta chain was recovered during a study of cytomegalovirus exposure and HLA in healthy donors. Study results and caveats: Cytomegalovirus association was listed for about 150 TCR beta chains. One variant, a missense change in DCLRE1C, was linked in a later analysis to TCR beta V- and J-gene trimming. Analysis was performed later, and it showed HLA-associated TCR beta chains to be more clonally expanded than equally common others. Earlier analysis found most TCR beta V segments productive about 87% or about 30% of the time.

In its sample, this clone was seen once. Its matching antigen is unknown. The junction had 5 bases not matched to a gene; V was cut back by 5 bases and J by 7 bases. The CDR3 runs to 15 residues. CDR1 is MNHNS and CDR2 is SASEGT in the germline V gene. The PCR was carried out with 60 Vbeta primers and 13 Jbeta primers. TCRdb's copy holds only in-frame clones and misses some; the assay was immunoSEQ multiplex PCR. The sample yields 110,000 or so clones, 60% to 80% seen once. This sequence originates from a woman aged 25 to 45 in good health and CMV-seropositive. Sequenced input: PBMCs. This chain links TRBV6-1 with TRBJ2-1; 13 bases align to TRBD2. CDR3 residues: CASSKLAGGLNEQFF. The CDR3 DNA reads as TGTGCCAGCAGTAAACTAGCGGGGGGGCTTAATGAGCAGTTCTTC.